This T cell receptor beta chain was recovered during a study of blood T cells in healthy people across ages (dated by TCRdb to the mid-2010s). About the study as a whole: In model experiments, template switching captured roughly one uniquely barcoded TCR beta cDNA molecule for every two T cells. Four age groups were formed from the donors: young (average approximately 17 years), middle-aged (just under 40), aged (around 62) and long-lived (approximately 80). Two additional independent replicas of 1 million unique cDNA reads from the same blood draw were analyzed for two donors (one aged 18 to 29 and one aged 80 or older). To track age-related changes in TCR beta repertoire diversity, the study relied on deep sequencing normalized with unique cDNA molecular identifiers. The investigation overall reported the following: As age increased, observed TCR beta diversity per million T cells dropped in a roughly linear way, and a significant reduction was already evident by age 40. Because profiling used bulk unsorted PBMCs, naive and antigen-experienced compartments could not be compared conclusively. Because donor CMV infection status was unknown, age-related changes in expanded clonotypes were potentially confounded. Compared with the aged group, the long-lived group had more naive CD4+ T cells, fewer expanded clones and increased TCR diversity, suggesting age selection. Total diversity estimates from one million sequenced T cells were considered lower bounds and underestimates. There was a strong correlation between observed TCR beta diversity and the percentage of naive T cells measured by flow cytometry.

The germline V gene (reference sequence) gives CDR1 as SEHNR and CDR2 as FQNEAQ. The CDR3 numbers 16 residues from cysteine through phenylalanine. The DNA shown is the 48-base CDR3, in frame from base 1. V was cut back by 1 base and J by 0 bases, leaving a gap of 10 bases between them. As for this clonotype: It has no known antigen specificity. No qualities accompany the bases; no much larger clone lies one base away.

The 39 donors, aged 6 to 90 years, were systemically healthy Caucasian individuals from Russia. Around 9.9 milliliters of peripheral blood were collected from each donor into EDTA-treated Vacutainer tubes. Ficoll-Paque density-gradient centrifugation was used to isolate PBMCs, with at least 7 million per sample. Total RNA, at least 5 micrograms per sample, was extracted from PBMCs with Trizol reagent. For every donor, flow cytometry on a PBMC aliquot measured the percentage of naive CD45RAhigh/CD27high T cells. Library preparation used 5' RACE. Sequencing instrument: Illumina HiSeq 2500. The second PCR ran for about 6 to 11 cycles and used a J-beta primer mix along with a sample-barcoded 5' primer. A template-switch 5' adaptor carrying 12 random nucleotides introduced a unique molecular identifier onto each TCR beta cDNA molecule. Each sample yielded at least 2.5 million CDR3-containing paired-end reads. The Mint cDNA synthesis kit, primed by a TRBC-specific oligonucleotide, was used to synthesize first-strand cDNA from all RNA. All cDNA was treated with uracil-DNA glycosylase and then went through a first 18-cycle PCR with the universal primers M1SS and BC2_uni_R. Processing in the source paper ran as follows. Each sample was normalized by randomly selecting 1 million high-quality reads, each carrying a distinct molecular identifier. Instead of being binned into consensus sequences, reads with shared molecular identifiers were discarded. MiTCR, set to a Q25 quality threshold and the strictest error-elimination algorithm, was used for CDR3 identification, clonotype clustering and error correction. Lower-bound total TCR beta diversity was estimated with a nonparametric unseen species model using Euler transformation. TCRdb trimmed public reads at Q25 via fastp, called clones via MiXCR and kept in-frame beta chains. For every CDR3 protein sequence, its rows merge into one entry that carries the most common genes and DNA. TCRdb's processing, not the study's, gives the V and J calls here. The sample table lists hundreds of thousands of distinct CDR3 sequences, under 30% of them with a count of one. Of the sample, under 3% falls within the top ten clones.

This sample also appeared in a second study, on T cells of mothers and their children. The second study reports: Nine systemically healthy Caucasian individuals served as donors, namely three mothers together with their six children. cDNA synthesis consumed the entire amount of extracted RNA, loaded at approximately 1.6 ug RNA in each 15 ul reaction. Sample barcodes and 2-4 random nucleotides were added via the M1S primer in the second PCR. More than 9 million TCR beta CDR3 reads were obtained from each mother, and 2.5 million to 3.5 million reads were obtained from each child. In both related and unrelated pairs, thymic selection shapes the output of TCR recombination in a similar way, with inherited differences having only a minor effect. Normalized repertoire overlap in related mother-child pairs was always slightly higher than in unrelated mother-child pairs, but the difference was never significant. No persistent microchimeric T cell clones were found, with a detection sensitivity of roughly 100 clones per million clonotypes. To look for features that set related mother-child pairs apart from unrelated individuals, the researchers ran deep NGS to compare the TCR beta repertoires of mothers and children. On average, the children were roughly 12 +/- 4 years old, while the mothers were about 37 +/- 4 years old. After adapter ligation was performed with NEBNext reagents, the libraries were sequenced on an Illumina HiSeq 2000 with 100+100 nt paired-end reads. To prevent cross-contamination, the mother and child libraries were prepared a month apart and were sequenced in separate runs. Each donor had between about 450,000 and 2,100,000 distinct TCR beta clonotypes identified. Naive TCR beta clonotypes were estimated from low-frequency clonotypes matched to each donor's FACS-determined naive share, without sorting.

The TCR originated in a boy between 10 and 17 years old in good health. Sequenced sample: blood. The chain employs TRBV7-9 and TRBJ2-1; D gene: possibly TRBD1, on 5 matching bases. This receptor has the CDR3 CASSLVQGRSYNEQFF. The DNA is TGTGCCAGCAGCTTAGTGCAGGGTCGCTCCTACAATGAGCAGTTCTTC.